Listed below are T cell receptor beta chains from one sample, sequenced in a study of T cells in Graves' hyperthyroidism and ophthalmopathy. Via MiXCR, TCRdb re-called the multiplex PCR reads, giving one row per CDR3 protein. The sample has approximately 300,000 distinct CDR3 sequences; around 19% are singletons. Sample: blood. The receptors shown here come from a man aged 50 to 60 with Graves' ophthalmopathy. Both conserved end residues are trimmed from each CDR3. Where a row states a size, it is once, few, many or the class of an expanded clone; other rows omit it.

>TRBJ2-7|TRBV6-1|many
ASSARDSYEQY
>TRBJ2-1|TRBV7-3|many
ASSSRGEPYNEQF
>TRBJ2-7|TRBV6-1|many
ASSQLAGDGEQY
>TRBJ1-2|TRBV20-1|few
SAIQGAGGYT
>TRBJ2-1|TRBV11-2|-
ASSLDPGPGRF
>TRBJ2-1|TRBV20-1|-
SASGNLINEQF
>TRBJ2-1|TRBV9|-
ASSQEGRTEQF
>TRBJ2-1|TRBV7-6|many
ASSLALGNEQF
>TRBJ2-3|TRBV27|-
ASSPRLWTDTQY
>TRBJ1-1|TRBV5-1|many
ASSQDTNTEAF
>TRBJ2-7|TRBV10-3|few
ATGLEYLYEQY
>TRBJ2-1|TRBV5-1|many
ASSSRKESPNEQF
>TRBJ1-3|TRBV10-2|-
ASSENSGNTIY
>TRBJ1-1|TRBV20-1|many
SASPTGGGEAF
>TRBJ1-6|TRBV3-1|-
ASSARTGLDNSPLH
>TRBJ2-3|TRBV25-1|-
ASSFYICSATWDRLTDTQY
>TRBJ1-2|TRBV28|many
ASHPAGSKSLYGYT
>TRBJ1-1|TRBV24-1|-
ATSDGINTEAF
>TRBJ2-5|TRBV20-1|many
SAITGETQY
>TRBJ2-7|TRBV5-8|-
ASSAGTNPSYEQY
>TRBJ1-1|TRBV15|few
ATSRKNSGDTEAF
>TRBJ1-5|TRBV30|-
AWSAGGGIPINQPQH
>TRBJ2-1|TRBV20-1|-
SAPRPRGIYNEQF
>TRBJ2-6|TRBV12-3/TRBV12-4|few
ASSLWDLVSGANVLT
>TRBJ2-5|TRBV20-1|-
SARFPQETQY
>TRBJ2-1|TRBV10-2|-
ASSRTSGRSYNEQF
>TRBJ2-5|TRBV20-1|-
SASSALAETQY
>TRBJ2-2|TRBV9|many
ASSPRQGRGVF
>TRBJ1-5|TRBV12-3/TRBV12-4|few
ASSLPQGAGNQPQH